These 30 T cell receptor beta chains came from one sample sequenced in a study of T-cell memory formation after mild COVID-19. In TCRdb, the 5' RACE reads were re-called with MiXCR into one record per CDR3 protein. The sample carries 50,000 or so distinct CDR3 sequences, about 30% recorded once. The specimen was PBMCs or a T cell subset sorted from them (not recorded which). All receptors come from a young man who had mild COVID-19 (a few samples of this study predate the infection). Cell type and time point are not known.

J is TRBJ1-2 and V is TRBV19, with unresolved D. Between the trimmed V and J ends, which lost 5 bases and 13 bases, there was a span of 8 bases. CDR3 length: 9 amino acids. Germline V gene data show CDR1 as LNHDA and CDR2 as SQIVND (reference sequence). The CDR3, as DNA: TGTGCCAGTAGTCCACCCCGCACCTTC. Its protein is CASSPPRTF.

This clonotype was counted between two and nine times. This chain links TRBV5-5 with TRBJ2-2; D is uncertain. CDR3 length equals 15 residues. The V and J ends lost 4 bases and 2 bases respectively, with 12 bases between them. CDR1 and CDR2 from the germline V gene are SGHKS and YYEKEE (reference sequence). CDR3 nucleotide sequence: TGTGCCAGCAGCCGGTTGGGTTCCAACACCGGGGAGCTGTTTTTT. It codes for CASSRLGSNTGELFF.

CDR3 coding DNA: TGTGCCAGCAGCCCCGGGGCAGGGGCCACCTACGAGCAGTACGTC. Its translation: CASSPGAGATYEQYV. This chain links TRBV9 with TRBJ2-7; possibly TRBD1 for D (6 bases). The ends were cut back, 4 bases at V and 2 bases at J, with 16 bases in the middle. CDR1 is SGDLS and CDR2 is YYNGEE in the germline V gene. The CDR3 extends over 15 amino acids.

CDR3 DNA: TGCAGCGCCTACCCCGCGGGAAGCGGGGGAGATACGCAGTATTTT. As protein: CSAYPAGSGGDTQYF. The V call is TRBV29-1, the J call TRBJ2-3, with TRBD2 matching over 8 bases. The CDR3 covers 15 residues. J gave up 5 bases and V 7 bases, and 14 bases lay outside the gene matches. Per germline, CDR1 SQVTM and CDR2 ANQGSEA.

The V and J genes are TRBV4-3 and TRBJ1-2; D remains ambiguous. The V and J ends lost 3 bases and 8 bases respectively, with 16 bases between them. Germline V gene sequence: CDR1 LGHNA, CDR2 YSLEER. This CDR3 comprises 14 residues. CDR3 amino acids: CASSHLGLSGGYTF. The CDR3 DNA is TGCGCCAGCAGCCACCTAGGGCTTTCCGGGGGCTACACCTTC.

V gene TRBV9 combines with J gene TRBJ2-7, with 7 nucleotides matching TRBD1. There are 15 residues in the CDR3. Germline CDR1 reads SGDLS; CDR2 reads YYNGEE. V dropped 2 bases and J dropped 6; count of bases not matched to a gene: 11. The CDR3 protein is CASSVGTVAGTEQYF. The CDR3 DNA reads TGTGCCAGCAGCGTCGGGACAGTAGCAGGGACCGAGCAGTACTTC.

This clonotype was observed a handful of times. The V and J genes are TRBV6-5 and TRBJ2-2, with 10 bases identical to TRBD2. The CDR3 consists of 16 residues. V lost 2 bases to trimming and J lost 2 bases; unmatched junction nucleotides: 2. Germline V gene sequence: CDR1 MNHEY, CDR2 SVGAGI. The CDR3 bases are TGTGCCAGCAGTTACGCACTAGCGGGAAACACCGGGGAGCTGTTTTTT. Amino acids: CASSYALAGNTGELFF.

This CDR3 reads CATQISETQYF. DNA for the CDR3: TGTGCCACCCAAATTTCGGAGACCCAGTACTTC. The chain uses TRBV6-6 and TRBJ2-5, with D hard to call. Trimming left V 10 bases short and J 5 bases short, with 11 bases between. The CDR3 spans 11 residues. Looked up from germline, CDR1 is MNHNY and CDR2 is SVGAGI (reference sequence).

This clonotype turned up a few times. Its ends do not fully match the called genes, so a read error is possible. The chain employs TRBV20-1 and TRBJ2-1, with D tentatively TRBD1 (6 bases). The germline V gene encodes CDR1 DFQATT and CDR2 SNEGSKA (reference sequence). The CDR3 loop spans 12 amino acids. This chain's CDR3 is CSAPQTGRVGLF. The CDR3 nucleotides read TGCAGTGCACCTCAGACAGGCCGCGTGGGTCTCTTC.

The genes are TRBV4-2 and TRBJ2-2, with D possibly matching TRBD1 (5 bases). This CDR3 contains 14 residues. The germline V gene encodes CDR1 LGHNA and CDR2 YNFKEQ. Trimming took 2 bases from V and 6 from J, leaving 10 bases between them. CDR3 sequence reads: CASSQYFRAGELFF. The DNA for the CDR3 is TGTGCCAGCAGCCAATACTTCAGGGCCGGGGAGCTGTTTTTT.

In this sample, this clonotype turned up a few times. The chain uses TRBV7-3 and TRBJ2-3, with 9 bases that match TRBD2. Germline-derived CDR1 and CDR2 are SGHTA and FQGTGA. This CDR3 region has 18 residues. Trimming took 4 bases from V and 3 from J; bases not matched to a gene: 14. This CDR3 is CASSSPTLGAGGTDTQYF. Here the CDR3 DNA reads TGTGCCAGCAGCTCACCCACCCTCGGAGCGGGGGGTACAGATACGCAGTATTTT.

This clonotype was seen only a few times. The chain couples TRBV7-2 to TRBJ2-2; perhaps D is TRBD1 or TRBD2 (6 bases each). Trimming removed 5 bases from V and 4 bases from J, with 11 bases in between. Germline lookup yields CDR1 SGHTA and CDR2 FQGNSA. CDR3 length: 14 amino acids. The CDR3 here is CASSPPGATGELFF. The CDR3 DNA reads TGTGCCAGCAGCCCCCCGGGGGCCACCGGGGAGCTGTTTTTT. The entire variable domain, with the rest obtained from reference TRBV7-2 and TRBJ2-2, is as follows: GAGVSQSPSNKVTEKGKDVELRCDPISGHTALYWYRQSLGQGLEFLIYFQGNSAPDKSGLPSDRFSAERTGGSVSTLTIQRTQQEDSAVYLCASSPPGATGELFFGEGSRLTVL.

This clonotype was observed a few times. J is TRBJ2-7 and V is TRBV29-1, with a tentative D call TRBD1 (6 bases). Per germline, CDR1 SQVTM and CDR2 ANQGSEA. The CDR3 sequence is 14 residues long. The ends were cut back, 1 base at V and 6 bases at J, with 16 bases in the middle. Here the CDR3 DNA reads TGCAGCGTTGAAGGGGCTGGGGGCCGAAGCGAGCAGTACTTC. This codes for CSVEGAGGRSEQYF.

The chain couples TRBV7-9 to TRBJ1-2; unclear D gene. The CDR3 extends over 14 amino acids. Germline CDR1 SEHNR, CDR2 FQNEAQ (reference sequence). The V end was cut by 0 bases, the J end by 0 bases, with 5 bases between. The CDR3 is CASSLAGSNYGYTF. CDR3 in DNA: TGTGCCAGCAGCTTAGCAGGATCTAACTATGGCTACACCTTC.

The genes are TRBV9 and TRBJ2-1, with TRBD2 identical over 12 bases. V dropped 4 bases and J dropped 5; count of bases not matched to a gene: 1. The CDR3 contains 14 residues. Germline V lookup: CDR1 SGDLS, CDR2 YYNGEE. In nucleotides, the CDR3 is TGTGCCAGCAGCCCTAGCGGGGGGGACAATGAGCAGTTCTTC. This translates into CASSPSGGDNEQFF.

The rearrangement uses TRBV5-5 and TRBJ1-6, with 8 bases matching TRBD1. The CDR3 extends over 14 amino acids. Germline CDR1 reads SGHKS; CDR2 reads YYEKEE (reference sequence). The ends lost 0 bases at V and 8 bases at J; junction bases unmatched: 1. CDR3 amino acids: CASSLDRGYSPLHF. In nucleotides, the CDR3 is TGTGCCAGCAGCTTGGACAGGGGGTATTCACCCCTCCACTTT. The full variable domain, its missing parts supplied by reference TRBV5-5 and TRBJ1-6, is DAGVTQSPTHLIKTRGQQVTLRCSPISGHKSVSWYQQVLGQGPQFIFQYYEKEERGRGNFPDRFSARQFPNYSSELNVNALLLGDSALYLCASSLDRGYSPLHFGNGTRLTVT.

This clonotype has more than one count but fewer than ten. This chain links TRBV6-2 or TRBV6-3 with TRBJ1-1; possible D gene TRBD1, 6 bases. V was cut by 2 bases and J by 1 base, with 17 bases left in between. This CDR3 is 17 amino acids long. CDR1 MNHEY and CDR2 SVGEGT come from the germline V gene. The CDR3 is CASSYLPRTDTNTEAFF. CDR3 coding DNA: TGTGCCAGCAGTTACCTCCCCCGGACAGATACGAACACTGAAGCTTTCTTT.

V is TRBV7-9 and J is TRBJ2-5; the D gene is possibly TRBD1 (6 bases). Between the trimmed V and J ends, which lost 4 bases and 1 base, there was a span of 7 bases. The CDR3 covers 13 residues. CDR1 is SEHNR and CDR2 is FQNEAQ in the germline V gene (reference sequence). The CDR3 spells CASSWDIQETQYF. The CDR3 DNA is TGTGCCAGCAGCTGGGACATCCAAGAGACCCAGTACTTC.

The chain couples TRBV7-7 to TRBJ2-1; possibly TRBD1 for D (6 bases). Trimming pared 4 bases from V and 7 bases from J, leaving 11 bases between. The CDR3 is 13 amino acids. CDR1 and CDR2 (germline): SSHAT, FNYEAQ (reference sequence). In DNA form, the CDR3 reads TGTGCCAGCAGCTCACGAGGGGGAAATGAGCAGTTCTTC. Its protein product is CASSSRGGNEQFF. Complete variable domain (other parts from reference TRBV7-7 and TRBJ2-1): GAGVSQSPRYKVTKRGQDVTLRCDPISSHATLYWYQQALGQGPEFLTYFNYEAQPDKSGLPSDRFSAERPEGSISTLTIQRTEQRDSAMYRCASSSRGGNEQFFGPGTRLTVL.

This clonotype was seen more than once but under ten times. The V and J genes are TRBV14 and TRBJ1-1; D is undetermined. Germline V gene data show CDR1 as SGHDN and CDR2 as FVKESK. V lost 4 bases, J lost 8 bases, and 17 bases lay in between. The CDR3 covers 14 residues. CDR3 nucleotides: TGTGCCAGCAGCCTGGCGCGCCCGAGGGAAGAAGCTTTCTTT. Protein product: CASSLARPREEAFF.

This clonotype was counted between two and nine times. The rearrangement links TRBV29-1 to TRBJ2-7, with a tentative D call TRBD2 (5 bases). The CDR3 extends over 13 amino acids. V was trimmed by 6 bases and J by 3 bases, leaving 15 bases between them. In germline, CDR1 is SQVTM, CDR2 ANQGSEA. The CDR3 loop reads CSVHTGKNYEQYF. The CDR3 region has the DNA TGCAGCGTACACACCGGGAAGAACTACGAGCAGTACTTC.

CDR3: CASSLGSSGSRTDTQYF. The CDR3, as DNA: TGTGCCAGCAGCTTGGGGAGTAGCGGGAGTAGGACAGATACGCAGTATTTT. V gene TRBV7-9 combines with J gene TRBJ2-3, with 9 positions matching TRBD2. This CDR3 region has 17 residues. Germline values: CDR1 SEHNR, CDR2 FQNEAQ (reference sequence). V dropped 3 bases and J dropped 3; count of bases not matched to a gene: 10.

There are a few counts of this clonotype. The rearrangement joins TRBV6-2 or TRBV6-3 to TRBJ1-5; weak D call: TRBD1 (5 bases). The CDR3 runs to 14 residues. Germline V gene data show CDR1 as MNHEY and CDR2 as SVGEGT. V was pared by 2 bases and J by 5 bases, with 10 bases between. The CDR3 bases are TGTGCCAGCAGTTACGGAGGGGACTATCAGCCCCAGCATTTT. Protein sequence: CASSYGGDYQPQHF.

Only a few counts were recorded for this clonotype. The chain recombines TRBV20-1 with TRBJ2-3; D possibly matches TRBD1 or TRBD2 (5 bases each). The CDR3 covers 12 residues. V was cut by 5 bases and J by 3 bases, with 9 bases left in between. Germline values: CDR1 DFQATT, CDR2 SNEGSKA (reference sequence). DNA for the CDR3: TGCAGTGCTGGGACCTATACAGATACGCAGTATTTT. As protein: CSAGTYTDTQYF.

The V and J genes are TRBV7-9 and TRBJ2-1; the D is unclear. Germline values: CDR1 SEHNR, CDR2 FQNEAQ (reference sequence). The V end lost 5 bases, the J end lost 8 bases, and 10 bases lay between the germline ends. This CDR3 spans 12 amino acids. DNA for the CDR3: TGTGCCAGCAGCCCTGGAGTCCATGAGCAGTTCTTC. Its translation: CASSPGVHEQFF.

This clonotype was picked up a small number of times. The rearrangement uses TRBV7-2 and TRBJ1-1; D gene unclear. Germline-derived CDR1 and CDR2 are SGHTA and FQGNSA. The V end lost 3 bases, the J end lost 2 bases, and 7 bases lay between the germline ends. The CDR3 is made up of 13 amino acids. This CDR3 reads CASSLGINTEAFF. CDR3 DNA sequence: TGTGCCAGCAGCTTGGGTATAAACACTGAAGCTTTCTTT.

The V gene is TRBV27, the J gene TRBJ1-2; maybe TRBD1 (6 bases). The CDR3 runs 13 residues. The V end was cut by 2 bases, the J end by 3 bases, with 7 bases between. Germline V CDR1 and CDR2: MNHEY, SMNVEV (reference sequence). Written as DNA, the CDR3 is TGTGCCAGCAGTTTAGGGGGCGACTATGGCTACACCTTC. It encodes CASSLGGDYGYTF.

The chain's CDR3 is CASSIIGYGYTF. CDR3 bases: TGTGCCAGTAGTATTATCGGGTATGGCTACACCTTC. This chain links TRBV19 with TRBJ1-2; D gene ambiguous. CDR3 size: 12 residues. Looked up from germline, CDR1 is LNHDA and CDR2 is SQIVND (reference sequence). V was clipped by 3 bases and J by 5 bases, with 7 bases between them. Full variable domain (outside the CDR3, taken from reference TRBV19 and TRBJ1-2): DGGITQSPKYLFRKEGQNVTLSCEQNLNHDAMYWYRQDPGQGLRLIYYSQIVNDFQKGDIAEGYSVSREKKESFPLTVTSAQKNPTAFYLCASSIIGYGYTFGSGTRLTVV.

This chain connects TRBV3-1 to TRBJ2-5, with TRBD2 identical over 8 bases. Germline CDR1 and CDR2: LGHDT and YNNKEL (reference sequence). The length of the CDR3 is 17 residues. V trimming: 3 bases; J trimming: 1 base; junction bases outside the gene matches: 10. This CDR3 is CASSQGLLSGGQETQYF. The CDR3 bases are TGTGCCAGCAGCCAGGGGCTGTTAAGCGGGGGCCAAGAGACCCAGTACTTC.

This clonotype was picked up a small number of times. This chain uses TRBV5-6 with TRBJ2-2; D remains ambiguous. CDR1 SGHDT and CDR2 YYEEEE come from the germline V gene. The CDR3 extends over 12 amino acids. V lost 6 bases to trimming and J lost 2 bases, with 5 bases between them. In nucleotides, the CDR3 is TGTGCCAGCATGGATAACACCGGGGAGCTGTTTTTT. This codes for CASMDNTGELFF.